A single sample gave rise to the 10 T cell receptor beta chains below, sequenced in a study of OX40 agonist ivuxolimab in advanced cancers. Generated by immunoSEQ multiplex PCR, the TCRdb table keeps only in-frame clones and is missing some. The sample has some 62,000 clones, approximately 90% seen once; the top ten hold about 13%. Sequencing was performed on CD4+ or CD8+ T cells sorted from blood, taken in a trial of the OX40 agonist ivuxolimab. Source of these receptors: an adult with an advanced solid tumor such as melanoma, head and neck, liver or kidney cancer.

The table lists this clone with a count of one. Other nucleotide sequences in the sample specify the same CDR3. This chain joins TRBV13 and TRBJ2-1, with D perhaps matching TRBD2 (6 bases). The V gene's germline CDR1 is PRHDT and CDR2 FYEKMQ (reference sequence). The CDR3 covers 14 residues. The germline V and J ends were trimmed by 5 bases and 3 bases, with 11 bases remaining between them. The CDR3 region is CASSPGTHYNEQFF. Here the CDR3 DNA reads TGTGCCAGCAGCCCCGGGACTCACTACAATGAGCAGTTCTTC.

The DNA of the CDR3 is TGTGCCAGCAGCTTCCGGGTTGGTGTACCCTACGAGCAGTACTTC. It specifies CASSFRVGVPYEQYF. The chain couples TRBV5-6 to TRBJ2-7; D not certain. This CDR3 has 15 amino acids. Trimming cost V 2 bases and J 2 bases, with 14 bases left between them. Germline V gives CDR1 SGHDT, CDR2 YYEEEE.

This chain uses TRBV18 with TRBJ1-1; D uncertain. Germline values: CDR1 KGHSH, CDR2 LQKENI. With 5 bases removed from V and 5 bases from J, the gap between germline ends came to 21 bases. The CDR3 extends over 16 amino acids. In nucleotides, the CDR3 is TGTGCCAGCTCAATTCGATATACGGGAGGGTGGACTGAAGCTTTCTTT. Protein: CASSIRYTGGWTEAFF.

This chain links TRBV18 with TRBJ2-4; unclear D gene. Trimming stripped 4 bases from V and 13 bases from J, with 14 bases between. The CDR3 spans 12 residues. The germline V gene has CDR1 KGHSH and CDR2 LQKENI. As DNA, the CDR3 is TGTGCCAGCTCACTGCCTGGAGAAGACCAGTACTTC. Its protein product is CASSLPGEDQYF.

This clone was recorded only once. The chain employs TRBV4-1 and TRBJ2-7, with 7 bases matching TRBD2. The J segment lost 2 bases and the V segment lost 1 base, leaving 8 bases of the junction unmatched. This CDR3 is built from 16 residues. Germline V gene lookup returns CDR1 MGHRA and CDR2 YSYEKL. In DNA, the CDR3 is TGCGCCAGCAGCCAAGCAATACCTAGCGGTACCTACGAGCAGTACTTC. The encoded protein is CASSQAIPSGTYEQYF.

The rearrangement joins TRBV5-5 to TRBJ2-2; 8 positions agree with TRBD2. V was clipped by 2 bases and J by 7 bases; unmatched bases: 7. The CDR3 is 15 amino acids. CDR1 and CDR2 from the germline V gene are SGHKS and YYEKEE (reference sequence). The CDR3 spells CASSLAGESFGELFF. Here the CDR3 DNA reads TGTGCCAGCAGCTTAGCGGGAGAGTCTTTCGGGGAGCTGTTTTTT.

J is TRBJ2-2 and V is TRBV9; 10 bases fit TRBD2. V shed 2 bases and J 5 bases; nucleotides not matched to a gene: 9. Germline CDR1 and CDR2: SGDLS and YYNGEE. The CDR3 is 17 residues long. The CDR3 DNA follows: TGTGCCAGCAGCGTTCATGGGACTAGCGCGGGAACCGGGGAGCTGTTTTTT. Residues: CASSVHGTSAGTGELFF.

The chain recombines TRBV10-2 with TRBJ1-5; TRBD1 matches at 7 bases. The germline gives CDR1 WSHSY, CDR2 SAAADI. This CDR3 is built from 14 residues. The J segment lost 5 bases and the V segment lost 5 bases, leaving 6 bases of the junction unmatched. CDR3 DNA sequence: TGCGCCAGCAGTAACTGGGACAGAGATCAGCCCCAGCATTTT. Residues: CASSNWDRDQPQHF.

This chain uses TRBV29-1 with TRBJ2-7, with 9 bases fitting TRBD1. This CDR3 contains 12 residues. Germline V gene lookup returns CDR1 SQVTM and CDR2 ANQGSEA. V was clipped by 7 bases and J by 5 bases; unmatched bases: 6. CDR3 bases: TGCAGCGGGTTACAGGGGGCGCACGAGCAGTACTTC. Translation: CSGLQGAHEQYF.

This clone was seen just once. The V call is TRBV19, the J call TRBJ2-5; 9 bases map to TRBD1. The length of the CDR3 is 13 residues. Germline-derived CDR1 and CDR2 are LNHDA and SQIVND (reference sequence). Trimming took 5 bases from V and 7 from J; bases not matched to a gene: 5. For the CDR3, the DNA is TGTGCCAGTAGTCCTCGACAGGGGGGGACCCAGTACTTC. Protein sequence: CASSPRQGGTQYF.